One sample yielded the 13 T cell receptor beta chains listed below, sequenced in a study of T cells in localized non-small cell lung cancer. The repertoire was sequenced with immunoSEQ multiplex PCR; TCRdb's copy has only in-frame clones and lacks some. The data show about 17,000 clones, about four fifths seen once. Specimen: peripheral blood, collected before any cancer treatment. The source is an older male donor with stage III lung adenocarcinoma.

A remark on this clone: One end of the junction fails to match germline, which may point to a read error. The chain uses TRBV2 and TRBJ1-2, with 11 bases fitting TRBD1. Germline lookup yields CDR1 SNHLY and CDR2 FYNNEI. The CDR3 runs 14 residues. DNA for the CDR3: TGTGCCAGCAGAGAAGGACAGGGGGCTGTTGGCTACACCTTC. This translates into CASREGQGAVGYTF.

The chain links TRBV7-3 to TRBJ2-1, with 13 bases identical to TRBD2. Germline V gene sequence: CDR1 SGHTA, CDR2 FQGTGA. The CDR3 runs to 15 residues. The V segment lost 5 bases and the J segment 7 bases; nucleotides outside the gene matches: 5. The CDR3 coding sequence is TGTGCCAGCAGCCGCGGGACTAGCGGGGCGAATGAGCAGTTCTTC. Its translation is CASSRGTSGANEQFF.

For this clone: This likely came from a read error, as a far larger clone is one base away. This chain connects TRBV4-2 to TRBJ2-7; no definite D call. CDR1 and CDR2 from the germline V gene are LGHNA and YNFKEQ. CDR3 size: 14 residues. V was trimmed by 0 bases and J by 2 bases, leaving 8 bases between them. The DNA for the CDR3 is TGTGCCAGCAGCCAAGATCCAGGACCCTACGAGCAGTACTTC. Its protein is CASSQDPGPYEQYF.

To note about this clone: A read error may account for a junction end that differs from germline. V is TRBV7-9 and J is TRBJ2-5; D is possibly TRBD2 (5 bases). Germline values: CDR1 SEHNR, CDR2 FQNEAQ (reference sequence). This CDR3 contains 14 residues. The CDR3 sequence is CASSFIDYQKTQYF. CDR3 sequence (DNA): TGTGCCAGCAGTTTTATTGACTACCAAAAGACCCAGTACTTC.

This clone was seen a few times. The rearrangement links TRBV4-1 to TRBJ1-5, with TRBD1 identical over 8 bases. This CDR3 has 15 residues. J was trimmed by 10 bases and V by 3 bases; bases with no gene match: 11. The germline gives CDR1 MGHRA, CDR2 YSYEKL. The CDR3, as DNA: TGCGCCAGCAGCCAGACAGGGGCCCTGCAGGGTCCCCAGCATTTT. Amino acid sequence: CASSQTGALQGPQHF.

This clone has only one observation. The genes are TRBV6-1 and TRBJ1-6, with D uncertain. V was shortened by 2 bases and J by 5 bases, with 13 bases between the two germline ends. The V gene's germline CDR1 is MNHNS and CDR2 SASEGT. The CDR3 contains 16 residues. The DNA of the CDR3 is TGTGCCAGCAGTGAAATTCCGGGGTCCCATAATTCACCCCTCCACTTT. This gives the protein CASSEIPGSHNSPLHF.

The V gene is TRBV6-1, the J gene TRBJ1-2; D may be TRBD1 (5 bases). The V gene's germline CDR1 is MNHNS and CDR2 SASEGT. Trimming stripped 2 bases from V and 8 bases from J, with 18 bases between. This CDR3 region has 15 residues. DNA for the CDR3: TGTGCCAGCAGTGAAATTGCAGGGACCTCTTCGGGCTACACCTTC. Its protein is CASSEIAGTSSGYTF.

The chain uses TRBV7-2 and TRBJ2-7; D unclear. The length of the CDR3 is 14 residues. The germline V gene has CDR1 SGHTA and CDR2 FQGNSA. V gave up 1 base and J gave up 0 bases, with 7 bases separating them. As DNA, the CDR3 is TGTGCCAGCAGCTTAGGAGGATTCTCCTACGAGCAGTACTTC. Residues: CASSLGGFSYEQYF.

V is TRBV4-1 and J is TRBJ1-6; D gene unclear. This CDR3 contains 17 residues. Germline V gene sequence: CDR1 MGHRA, CDR2 YSYEKL. V was trimmed by 0 bases and J by 4 bases, leaving 13 bases between them. CDR3 in DNA: TGCGCCAGCAGCCAAGATATAACAGCCCTATATAATTCACCCCTCCACTTT. Amino acid sequence: CASSQDITALYNSPLHF.

This clone was counted between two and nine times. V gene TRBV19 combines with J gene TRBJ2-1; TRBD2 agrees at 11 bases. Germline CDR1 and CDR2: LNHDA and SQIVND (reference sequence). V lost 10 bases, J lost 4 bases, and 9 bases stayed unmatched. There are 15 residues in the CDR3. CDR3 DNA sequence: TGTGCCACCTCGGTGACTAGCGGGGCTTACAATGAGCAGTTCTTC. Protein sequence: CATSVTSGAYNEQFF.

The chain uses TRBV6-6 and TRBJ1-4; weak D call: TRBD1 (6 bases). CDR1 is MNHNY and CDR2 is SVGAGI in the germline V gene (reference sequence). The CDR3 has 14 amino acids. V was cut by 6 bases and J by 8 bases, with 16 bases left in between. The CDR3 DNA sequence: TGTGCCAGCAGGGCGGACAGCCTCAACGAAAAACTGTTTTTT. Its translation: CASRADSLNEKLFF.

The chain combines TRBV11-2 with TRBJ2-1, with 8 bases aligning to TRBD2. Looked up from germline, CDR1 is SGHAT and CDR2 is FQNNGV. The CDR3 covers 15 residues. V was pared by 7 bases and J by 5 bases, with 10 bases of the junction left unmatched. The CDR3 sequence: CASTLPGLGNNEQFF. The CDR3 DNA sequence: TGTGCCAGCACCCTACCGGGACTAGGAAACAATGAGCAGTTCTTC.

This chain joins TRBV7-2 and TRBJ1-5; D is perhaps TRBD1 (5 bases). The CDR3 consists of 13 residues. Trimming left V 0 bases short and J 9 bases short, with 9 bases between. Germline CDR1 is SGHTA and CDR2 is FQGNSA. The CDR3 is CASSLAGTGPQHF. CDR3 sequence (DNA): TGTGCCAGCAGCTTAGCCGGGACCGGGCCCCAGCATTTT.